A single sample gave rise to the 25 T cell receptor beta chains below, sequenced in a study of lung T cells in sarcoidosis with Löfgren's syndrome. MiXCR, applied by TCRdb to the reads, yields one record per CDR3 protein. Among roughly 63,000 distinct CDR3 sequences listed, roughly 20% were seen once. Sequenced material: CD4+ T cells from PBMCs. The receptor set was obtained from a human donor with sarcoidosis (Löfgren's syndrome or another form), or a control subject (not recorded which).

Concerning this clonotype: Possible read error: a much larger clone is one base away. CDR3 amino acids: CASSRDTPGRGATEAFF. The CDR3, as DNA: TGCGCCAGCAGCCGCGATACTCCGGGACGGGGGGCAACTGAAGCTTTCTTT. The genes are TRBV4-1 and TRBJ1-1, with D perhaps matching TRBD1 (6 bases). The CDR3 is 17 amino acids. CDR1 MGHRA and CDR2 YSYEKL come from the germline V gene. V was clipped by 4 bases and J by 5 bases, with 23 bases between them.

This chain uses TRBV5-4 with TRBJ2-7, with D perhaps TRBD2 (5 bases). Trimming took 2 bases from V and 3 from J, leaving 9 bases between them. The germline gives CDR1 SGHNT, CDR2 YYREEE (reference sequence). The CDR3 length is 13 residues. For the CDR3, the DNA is TGTGCCAGCAGCTTCCGGGGTTTCTACGAGCAGTACTTC. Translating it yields CASSFRGFYEQYF.

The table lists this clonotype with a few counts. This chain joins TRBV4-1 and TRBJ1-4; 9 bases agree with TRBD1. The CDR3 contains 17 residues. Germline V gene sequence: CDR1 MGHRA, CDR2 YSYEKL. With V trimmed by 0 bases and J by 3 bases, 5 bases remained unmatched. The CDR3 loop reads CASSQDGTGRSNEKLFF. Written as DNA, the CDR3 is TGCGCCAGCAGCCAAGACGGGACAGGGCGATCTAATGAAAAACTGTTTTTT.

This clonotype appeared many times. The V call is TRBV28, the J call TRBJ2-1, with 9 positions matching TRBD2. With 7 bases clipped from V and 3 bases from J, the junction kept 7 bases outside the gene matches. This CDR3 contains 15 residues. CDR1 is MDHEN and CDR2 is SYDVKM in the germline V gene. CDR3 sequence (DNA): TGTGCCAGCACCCCTGAGACTAGCGGCTACAATGAGCAGTTCTTC. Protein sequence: CASTPETSGYNEQFF. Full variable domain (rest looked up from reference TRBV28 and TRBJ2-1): DVKVTQSSRYLVKRTGEKVFLECVQDMDHENMFWYRQDPGLGLRLIYFSYDVKMKEKGDIPEGYSVSREKKERFSLILESASTNQTSMYLCASTPETSGYNEQFFGPGTRLTVL.

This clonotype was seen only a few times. The CDR3 nucleotides read TGTGCCATCAAAGGGACAGGGGGTAATGAAAAACTGTTTTTT. As protein: CAIKGTGGNEKLFF. The rearrangement joins TRBV10-3 to TRBJ1-4; 11 nucleotides align to TRBD1. Germline CDR1 is ENHRY and CDR2 is SYGVKD. After removal of 7 bases from V and 4 bases from J, the junction contained 2 bases not matched to a gene. This CDR3 comprises 14 residues.

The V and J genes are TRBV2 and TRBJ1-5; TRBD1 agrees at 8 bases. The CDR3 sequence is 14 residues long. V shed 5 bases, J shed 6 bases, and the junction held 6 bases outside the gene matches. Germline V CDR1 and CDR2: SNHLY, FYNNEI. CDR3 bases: TGTGCCAGCAGTCCCCAGGGGGCAGTTCAGCCCCAGCATTTT. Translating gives CASSPQGAVQPQHF.

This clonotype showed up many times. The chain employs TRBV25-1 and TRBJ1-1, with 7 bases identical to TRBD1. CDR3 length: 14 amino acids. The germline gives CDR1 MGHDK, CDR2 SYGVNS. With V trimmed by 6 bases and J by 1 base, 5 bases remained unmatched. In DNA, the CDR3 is TGTGCCAGCAGATTTCAGGGGGAGAACACTGAAGCTTTCTTT. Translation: CASRFQGENTEAFF.

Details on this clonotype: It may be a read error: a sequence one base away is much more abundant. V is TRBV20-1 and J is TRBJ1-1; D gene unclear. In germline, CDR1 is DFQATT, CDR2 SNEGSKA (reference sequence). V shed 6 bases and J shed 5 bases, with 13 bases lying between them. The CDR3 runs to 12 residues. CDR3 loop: CSASRGGTEAFF. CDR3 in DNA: TGCAGTGCAAGTCGGGGTGGGACTGAAGCTTTCTTT.

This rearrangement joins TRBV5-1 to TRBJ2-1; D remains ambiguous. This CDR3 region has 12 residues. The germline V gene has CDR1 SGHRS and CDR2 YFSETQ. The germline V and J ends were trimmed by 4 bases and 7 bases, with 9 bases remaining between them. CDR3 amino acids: CASSATFNEQFF. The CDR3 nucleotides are TGCGCCAGCAGCGCCACGTTTAATGAGCAGTTCTTC. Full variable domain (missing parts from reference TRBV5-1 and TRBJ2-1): KAGVTQTPRYLIKTRGQQVTLSCSPISGHRSVSWYQQTPGQGLQFLFEYFSETQRNKGNFPGRFSGRQFSNSRSEMNVSTLELGDSALYLCASSATFNEQFFGPGTRLTVL.

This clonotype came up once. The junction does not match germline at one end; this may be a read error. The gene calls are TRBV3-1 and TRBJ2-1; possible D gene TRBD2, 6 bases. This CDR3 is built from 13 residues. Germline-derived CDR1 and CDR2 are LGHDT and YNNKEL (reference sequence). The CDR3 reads CASSRLAYNEQSF. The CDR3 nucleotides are TGTGCCAGCAGCCGCCTAGCGTACAATGAGCAGTCCTTC.

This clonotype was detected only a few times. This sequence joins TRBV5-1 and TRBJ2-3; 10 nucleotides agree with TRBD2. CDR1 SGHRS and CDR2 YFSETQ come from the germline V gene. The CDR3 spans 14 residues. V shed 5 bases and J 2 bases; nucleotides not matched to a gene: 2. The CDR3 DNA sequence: TGCGCCAGCAGGCTAGCGGGGGCCACAGATACGCAGTATTTT. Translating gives CASRLAGATDTQYF. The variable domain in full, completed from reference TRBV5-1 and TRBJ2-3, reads KAGVTQTPRYLIKTRGQQVTLSCSPISGHRSVSWYQQTPGQGLQFLFEYFSETQRNKGNFPGRFSGRQFSNSRSEMNVSTLELGDSALYLCASRLAGATDTQYFGPGTRLTVL.

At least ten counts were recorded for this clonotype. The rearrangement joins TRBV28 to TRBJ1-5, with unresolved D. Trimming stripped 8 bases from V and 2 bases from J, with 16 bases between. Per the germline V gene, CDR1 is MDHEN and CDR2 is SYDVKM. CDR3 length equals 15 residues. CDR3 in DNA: TGTGCCAGCGAGGGAGCGGCACTTGGCAATCAGCCCCAGCATTTT. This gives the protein CASEGAALGNQPQHF.

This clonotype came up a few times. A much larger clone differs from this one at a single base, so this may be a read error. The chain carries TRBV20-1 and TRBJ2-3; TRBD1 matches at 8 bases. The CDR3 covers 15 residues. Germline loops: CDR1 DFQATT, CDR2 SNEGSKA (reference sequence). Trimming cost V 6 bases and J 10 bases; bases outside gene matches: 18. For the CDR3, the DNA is TGCAGTGCCACCCCCAGGGGGCAAAGTGTGGATGCGCAGTATTTT. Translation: CSATPRGQSVDAQYF.

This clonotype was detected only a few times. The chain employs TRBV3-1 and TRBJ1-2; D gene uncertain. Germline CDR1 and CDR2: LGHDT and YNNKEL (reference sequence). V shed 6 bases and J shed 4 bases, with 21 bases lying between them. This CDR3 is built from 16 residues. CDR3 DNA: TGTGCCAGCAGGCTCACGACCGGGATTATGGGCTATGGCTACACCTTC. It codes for CASRLTTGIMGYGYTF.

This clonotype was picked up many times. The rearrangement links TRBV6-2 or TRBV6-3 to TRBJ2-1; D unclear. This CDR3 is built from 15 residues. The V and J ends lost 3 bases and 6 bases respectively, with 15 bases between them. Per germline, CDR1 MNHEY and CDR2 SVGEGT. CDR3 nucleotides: TGTGCCAGCAGTTATGGTGGAAGGAGAGGCAATGAGCAGTTCTTC. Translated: CASSYGGRRGNEQFF.

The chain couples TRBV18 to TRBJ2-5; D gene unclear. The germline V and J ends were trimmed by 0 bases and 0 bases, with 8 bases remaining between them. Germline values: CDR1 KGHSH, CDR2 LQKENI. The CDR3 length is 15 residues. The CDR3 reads CASSPPSRNQETQYF. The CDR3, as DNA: TGTGCCAGCTCACCACCCTCCCGTAACCAAGAGACCCAGTACTTC.

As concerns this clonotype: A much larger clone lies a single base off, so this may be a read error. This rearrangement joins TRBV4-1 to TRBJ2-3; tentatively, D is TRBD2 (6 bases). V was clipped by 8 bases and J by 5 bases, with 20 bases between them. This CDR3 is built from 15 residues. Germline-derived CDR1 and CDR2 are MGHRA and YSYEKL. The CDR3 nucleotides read TGCGCCAGCGGCCCGCGGGGAGCCCGGCAAGATACGCAGTATTTT. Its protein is CASGPRGARQDTQYF.

DNA for the CDR3: TGTGCCAGCACCCTAGGGATGGCGGATAACACTGAAGCTTTCTTT. Its protein is CASTLGMADNTEAFF. J is TRBJ1-1 and V is TRBV12-3 or TRBV12-4, with D unclear. The V end was cut by 7 bases, the J end by 2 bases, with 17 bases between. The CDR3 has 15 residues.

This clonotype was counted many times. CDR3: CASSQGDRRYNEQFF. CDR3 in DNA: TGTGCCAGCAGCCAAGGAGACAGGAGGTACAATGAGCAGTTCTTC. V and J are TRBV3-1 and TRBJ2-1; D is possibly TRBD1 (6 bases). V was clipped by 1 base and J by 4 bases, with 11 bases between them. From germline, CDR1 is LGHDT and CDR2 YNNKEL (reference sequence). The CDR3 consists of 15 residues.

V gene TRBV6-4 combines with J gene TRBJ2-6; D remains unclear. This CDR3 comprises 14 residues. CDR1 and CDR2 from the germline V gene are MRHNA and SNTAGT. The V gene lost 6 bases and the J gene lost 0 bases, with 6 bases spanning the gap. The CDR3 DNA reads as TGTGCCAGCAGACAGAGCTCTGGGGCCAACGTCCTGACTTTC. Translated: CASRQSSGANVLTF.

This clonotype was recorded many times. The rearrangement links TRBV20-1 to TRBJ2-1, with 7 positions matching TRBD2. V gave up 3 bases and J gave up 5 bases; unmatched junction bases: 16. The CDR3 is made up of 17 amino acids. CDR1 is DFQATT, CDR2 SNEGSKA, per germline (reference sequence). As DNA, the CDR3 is TGCAGTGCTAGTGGCGTATGGAGGACTAGAGCTAACAATGAGCAGTTCTTC. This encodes CSASGVWRTRANNEQFF.

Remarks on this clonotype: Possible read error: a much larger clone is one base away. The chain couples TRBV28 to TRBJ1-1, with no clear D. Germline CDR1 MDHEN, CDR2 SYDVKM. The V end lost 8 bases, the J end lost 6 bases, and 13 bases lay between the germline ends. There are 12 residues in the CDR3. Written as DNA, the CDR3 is TGTGCCAGCGGATACAGAGGCGCTGAAGCTTTCTTT. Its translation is CASGYRGAEAFF.

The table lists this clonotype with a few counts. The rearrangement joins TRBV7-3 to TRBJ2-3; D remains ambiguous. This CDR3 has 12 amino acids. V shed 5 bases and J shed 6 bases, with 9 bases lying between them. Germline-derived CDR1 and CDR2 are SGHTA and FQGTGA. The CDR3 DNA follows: TGTGCCAGCAGCACCCCCGGTGATACGCAGTATTTT. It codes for CASSTPGDTQYF.

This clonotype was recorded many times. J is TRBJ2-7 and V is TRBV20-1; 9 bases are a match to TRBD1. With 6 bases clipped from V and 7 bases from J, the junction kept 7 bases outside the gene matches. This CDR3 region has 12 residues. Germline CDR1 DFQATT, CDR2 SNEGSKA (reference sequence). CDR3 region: CSARKTGGEQYF. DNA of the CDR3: TGCAGTGCCCGGAAGACAGGGGGTGAGCAGTACTTC.

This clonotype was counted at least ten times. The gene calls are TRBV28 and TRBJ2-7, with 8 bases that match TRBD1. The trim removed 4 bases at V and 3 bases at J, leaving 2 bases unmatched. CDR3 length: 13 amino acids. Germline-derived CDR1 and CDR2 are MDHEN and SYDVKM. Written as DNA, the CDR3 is TGTGCCAGCAGTTCAGGGACAGGCTACGAGCAGTACGTC. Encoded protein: CASSSGTGYEQYV.